The 12 T cell receptor beta chains below all came from one sample that was sequenced in a study of cytomegalovirus exposure and HLA in healthy donors. Researchers ran the PCR with 60 Vbeta and 13 Jbeta primers. Clones were sequenced by immunoSEQ multiplex PCR, and TCRdb holds only the in-frame ones, with some missing. The data hold under 100,000 clones, with roughly 79% observed a single time. Sequenced material: PBMCs. These receptor sequences come from a woman in her 70s in good health and CMV-seropositive.

The chain joins TRBV25-1 to TRBJ2-5, with a tentative D call TRBD2 (6 bases). The CDR3 runs 16 residues. Germline CDR1 MGHDK, CDR2 SYGVNS. V dropped 1 base and J dropped 0 bases, with 12 bases sitting between them. The CDR3 region has the DNA TGTGCCAGCAGTGAATTGGAGCGGGCTTACCAAGAGACCCAGTACTTC. This gives the protein CASSELERAYQETQYF.

The chain carries TRBV7-2 and TRBJ1-1; D possibly corresponds to TRBD1 (6 bases). V was trimmed by 2 bases and J by 6 bases, leaving 16 bases between them. CDR3 length equals 15 residues. Germline loops: CDR1 SGHTA, CDR2 FQGNSA. CDR3 coding DNA: TGTGCCAGCAGCTTAATGCAGGGGCAGGTCCCTGAAGCTTTCTTT. Translation gives CASSLMQGQVPEAFF.

The rearrangement links TRBV9 to TRBJ2-3; perhaps TRBD2 as D (6 bases). Germline V lookup: CDR1 SGDLS, CDR2 YYNGEE. V shed 4 bases and J shed 0 bases, with 15 bases lying between them. This CDR3 is built from 16 residues. The CDR3 bases are TGTGCCAGCAGCCCCCCTGGGCGGGGAAGCACAGATACGCAGTATTTT. As protein: CASSPPGRGSTDTQYF.

This clone was seen only a few times. V is TRBV5-6 and J is TRBJ2-7; tentatively, D is TRBD2 (5 bases). Trimming took 0 bases from V and 1 from J, leaving 8 bases between them. The CDR3 runs to 14 residues. Looked up from germline, CDR1 is SGHDT and CDR2 is YYEEEE. The chain's CDR3 is CASSLGGLSYEQYF. CDR3 nucleotides: TGTGCCAGCAGCTTGGGCGGACTGTCCTACGAGCAGTACTTC.

The chain joins TRBV19 to TRBJ1-2; no clear D. V lost 1 base and J lost 2, with 14 bases in between. Germline V lookup: CDR1 LNHDA, CDR2 SQIVND (reference sequence). The length of the CDR3 is 16 residues. CDR3 coding DNA: TGTGCCAGTAGTATAGCATCCGAGACGGAGAACTATGGCTACACCTTC. Translated, it gives CASSIASETENYGYTF.

The chain has TRBV6-6 and TRBJ2-7; 13 bases are shared with TRBD2. V lost 5 bases and J lost 6; bases outside the gene matches: 7. The CDR3 is 15 amino acids. The V gene's germline CDR1 is MNHNY and CDR2 SVGAGI (reference sequence). The CDR3 nucleotides are TGTGCCAGCAGTATGAAGGGACTAGCGGGATCCGAGCAGTACTTC. The encoded protein is CASSMKGLAGSEQYF.

CDR3 nucleotide sequence: TGTGCCAGCTCCGAGGAGCGGCGGGCCTACAATGAGCAGTTCTTC. Residues: CASSEERRAYNEQFF. The chain combines TRBV11-2 with TRBJ2-1; D perhaps matches TRBD2 (5 bases). Germline CDR1 is SGHAT and CDR2 is FQNNGV. Trimming left V 8 bases short and J 2 bases short, with 16 bases between. CDR3 length: 15 residues.

This chain uses TRBV19 with TRBJ1-2, with 8 positions matching TRBD1. CDR3 size: 10 residues. Trimming removed 8 bases from V and 10 bases from J; junction bases left unmatched: 3. CDR1 and CDR2 (germline): LNHDA, SQIVND (reference sequence). The CDR3 nucleotides read TGTGCCAGTGGGGACAGGTACTACACCTTC. This translates into CASGDRYYTF.

This chain joins TRBV4-1 and TRBJ1-1; tentative D call: TRBD1 (5 bases). Germline V lookup: CDR1 MGHRA, CDR2 YSYEKL. The CDR3 runs 17 residues. The V end was cut by 4 bases, the J end by 5 bases, with 23 bases between. CDR3 nucleotides: TGCGCCAGCAGCCGCGTCTCAACGCGGGGGGGTGGGACTGAAGCTTTCTTT. Amino acid sequence: CASSRVSTRGGGTEAFF.

The chain recombines TRBV7-8 with TRBJ2-3, with D perhaps TRBD2 (6 bases). Germline CDR1 reads SGHVS; CDR2 reads FQNEAQ. Trimming removed 3 bases at V and 3 bases at J, with 19 bases between. This CDR3 region has 17 residues. The CDR3 region is CASSLRVGGGETDTQYF. CDR3 DNA sequence: TGTGCCAGCAGCTTGCGGGTCGGGGGAGGTGAGACAGATACGCAGTATTTT.

This clone occurred once. Different DNA sequences within this sample yield the same CDR3. The chain recombines TRBV7-2 with TRBJ2-3; weak D call: TRBD1 (6 bases). Trimming removed 5 bases from V and 0 bases from J, with 21 bases in between. CDR3 length: 18 residues. Germline V gives CDR1 SGHTA, CDR2 FQGNSA. This CDR3 reads CASSRYRTGTPSTDTQYF. As DNA, the CDR3 is TGTGCCAGCAGCCGATATAGAACCGGGACACCGAGCACAGATACGCAGTATTTT.

The chain uses TRBV7-2 and TRBJ1-1; TRBD1 agrees at 9 bases. The CDR3 has 15 residues. In germline, CDR1 is SGHTA, CDR2 FQGNSA. The J segment lost 4 bases and the V segment lost 3 bases, leaving 6 bases of the junction unmatched. CDR3 bases: TGTGCCAGCAGCTTGACCGGGACAGGGCCCACTGAAGCTTTCTTT. Protein product: CASSLTGTGPTEAFF.